This T cell receptor beta chain is from a study of T cell changes during pregnancy in multiple sclerosis (dated by TCRdb to the late 2010s). Some background on the complete study: The study examined how the T cell repertoire changed over the course of pregnancy in women with multiple sclerosis.

V is reduced by 8 bases and J by 5 bases, leaving a spacing of 12 bases between them. The germline V gene (reference sequence) specifies MNHEY as CDR1 and SMNVEV as CDR2. The CDR3 sequence holds 12 residues, the cysteine and phenylalanine included. Here the CDR3 DNA is all that survives: 36 bases in frame from base 1. Receptor amplification or capture employed the immunoSEQ multiplex PCR assay. This is the immuneACCESS table as TCRdb keeps it, with only in-frame sequences that have V and J called. A part of the clones is gone; compared with another copy, unresolved V genes explain less than half, and the rest is unexplained. The sample table records 50,000 or so clones; 95% of these occur just once. The top ten hold 5.5% to 7% of the sample. This clone was found once. Its antigen is unknown. Qualities for individual bases were not recorded, and no much larger clone is one base off.

The specimen comprised CD8+ T cells from peripheral blood mononuclear cells, sampled in the first trimester of pregnancy. This chain joins TRBV27 to TRBJ1-2; the D gene cannot be named for sure. The TCR sequence derives from a female donor with multiple sclerosis, enrolled in a pregnancy study. The nucleotide sequence is TGTGCCAGCGGCCAGGACTCTTATGGCTACACCTTC. It translates as CASGQDSYGYTF.